This is a list of T cell receptor beta chains from one sample in a study of shared clonotypes between healthy human individuals. Profiled with immunoSEQ multiplex PCR; TCRdb holds only in-frame clones, not every one. The sample shows around 720,000 clones, around four fifths of them seen only once. The sample taken for sequencing was memory CD4+ T cells sorted from blood. These receptors were taken from a woman in her thirties in good health. Both conserved end residues are part of each CDR3. D genes are given only for firm matches. Not all rows give a size; the values are once, few, many and, for expanded clones, a class.

cdr3_nt cdr3_aa clone_size j_call d_call v_call
TGTGCCAGCAGCTCACTGGGACAGGGGGCAACCGGGGAGCTGTTTTTT CASSSLGQGATGELFF NA TRBJ2-2 TRBD1 TRBV5-6
TGCAGCGTTGGTCTGACACCTTCCGAGCAGTACTTC CSVGLTPSEQYF NA TRBJ2-7 NA TRBV29-1
TGTGCCAGCAGTCGGGGGAGCTACGAGCAGTACTTC CASSRGSYEQYF many TRBJ2-7 NA TRBV25-1
TGTGCCAGCAGCTTAGTTGGGACACTCTATGGCTACACCTTC CASSLVGTLYGYTF NA TRBJ1-2 NA TRBV7-2
TGTGCCAGCAGCTTGGTTAGCGGGGGAAACAATGAGCAGTTCTTC CASSLVSGGNNEQFF NA TRBJ2-1 TRBD2 TRBV5-4
TGTGCCAGCAGTTTATTGGCCGCGGAGACCCAGTACTTC CASSLLAAETQYF NA TRBJ2-5 NA TRBV28
TGCAGCGTTGAAGAGGGCTGGGCCGGTGAGCAGTTCTTC CSVEEGWAGEQFF NA TRBJ2-1 NA TRBV29-1
TGTGCCAGCCTGGGGGGAGTAGACTATGGCTACACCTTC CASLGGVDYGYTF NA TRBJ1-2 NA TRBV28
TGCAGTGCTAGAGTTCTAGATGGGCAGTACTTC CSARVLDGQYF NA TRBJ2-7 NA TRBV20-1
TGTGCCAGCAGCGTAGCCTGGGGAGGGACAGATACGCAGTATTTT CASSVAWGGTDTQYF NA TRBJ2-3 TRBD2 TRBV9
TGCAGCGTTGACCTGGCGGGAGAGGAGACCCAGTACTTC CSVDLAGEETQYF NA TRBJ2-5 TRBD2 TRBV29-1
TGTGCCAGCAGTCGACCTAGCACAGATACGCAGTATTTT CASSRPSTDTQYF NA TRBJ2-3 NA TRBV27
TGCGCCAGCAGCCAAGATGGGACCCTCTATGGCTACACCTTC CASSQDGTLYGYTF few TRBJ1-2 NA TRBV4-1
TGCGCCAGCAGTATTCGGAAACCCAATGAGCAGTTCTTC CASSIRKPNEQFF NA TRBJ2-1 NA TRBV23-1
TGTGCCAGTAGAGTACCGGGGACAGGGAACACTGAAGCTTTCTTT CASRVPGTGNTEAFF few TRBJ1-1 TRBD1 TRBV19
TGTGCCAGCAGTTTGGAGGGAGCCAAAAACATTCAGTACTTC CASSLEGAKNIQYF NA TRBJ2-4 NA TRBV28
TGTGCCAGCAGTCCAGGAGCGGGAGTCTATACAGATACGCAGTATTTT CASSPGAGVYTDTQYF NA TRBJ2-3 TRBD2 TRBV28
TGTGCCATCAGTGAAGTGGCGGGGGAAGCTGAAGCTTTCTTT CAISEVAGEAEAFF NA TRBJ1-1 NA TRBV10-3
TGTGCCAGCAGATGGGACATGAGCTACAATGAGCAGTTCTTC CASRWDMSYNEQFF NA TRBJ2-1 NA TRBV27
TGTGCCAGCAGTCCGACACATGAAAGCGCTTTCTTT CASSPTHESAFF NA TRBJ1-1 NA TRBV28
TGTGCCAGCGGAAACTCGGGGGAGCAGTTCTTC CASGNSGEQFF few TRBJ2-1 NA TRBV7-3
TGTGCCTGGAGTAGACAGTCCAATCAGCCCCAGCATTTT CAWSRQSNQPQHF NA TRBJ1-5 NA TRBV30
TGTGCCAGCAGTGAAGATGAAGGAATCTACGAGCAGTACTTC CASSEDEGIYEQYF NA TRBJ2-7 NA TRBV2
TGCGCCAGCAGCTTGGGCCAGATCTCCACAGATACGCAGTATTTT CASSLGQISTDTQYF few TRBJ2-3 NA TRBV5-1
TGTGCCATCAGTGGTGGAGGACAGGGACAATACGAGCAGTACTTC CAISGGGQGQYEQYF once TRBJ2-7 TRBD1 TRBV10-3
TGTGCCAGCAGCTTAGCTTCCAGGGGGGGCGAGACCCAGTACTTC CASSLASRGGETQYF NA TRBJ2-5 NA TRBV7-9
TGTGCCAGCTCACCTATGAGGGAGCGGTCCTACGAGCAGTACTTC CASSPMRERSYEQYF NA TRBJ2-7 NA TRBV18
TGTGCCAGCAGTTACGACGGATACTATGGCTACACCTTC CASSYDGYYGYTF NA TRBJ1-2 NA TRBV6-6
TGCAGCGTTGGGTACGGGACAATCGGCGAGACCCAGTACTTC CSVGYGTIGETQYF NA TRBJ2-5 NA TRBV29-1
TGTGCTAGCAGTACCGGGCAGACCACAGATACGCAGTATTTT CASSTGQTTDTQYF NA TRBJ2-3 NA TRBV28
TGTGCCTGGAGTGTACTAAGCTATGGCTACACCTTC CAWSVLSYGYTF NA TRBJ1-2 NA TRBV30
TGTGCCAGCAGCGGGAGGGAGACGTACGAGCAGTACTTC CASSGRETYEQYF once TRBJ2-7 NA TRBV21-1
TGTGCCAGCAGGCAGGACAGGGTGGGAAATCAGCCCCAGCATTTT CASRQDRVGNQPQHF NA TRBJ1-5 TRBD1 TRBV11-3
TGTGCCAGCAACGGACAGGGAGCCCTCGACTATGGCTACACCTTC CASNGQGALDYGYTF once TRBJ1-2 TRBD1 TRBV6-1
TGCGCCAGCAGCTTTTTGGAGGGGCAGGGTAACTACGAGCAGTACTTC CASSFLEGQGNYEQYF once TRBJ2-7 NA TRBV5-1
TGTGCCAGCAGCTTAGGTGGTAGGGCTAGCAATCAGCCCCAGCATTTT CASSLGGRASNQPQHF NA TRBJ1-5 NA TRBV7-2
TGCGCCAGCAGCCCGGGACAGGCTTATGACATTCAGTACTTC CASSPGQAYDIQYF few TRBJ2-4 TRBD1 TRBV5-1
TGTGCCAGCAGCGTCAGACCCGGGGACTATGGCTACACCTTC CASSVRPGDYGYTF NA TRBJ1-2 NA TRBV27
TGTGCCAGCAGCTTACAGGGCTGGGCCAAAAACATTCAGTACTTC CASSLQGWAKNIQYF NA TRBJ2-4 NA TRBV13
TGTGCCAGCAGTGTACGGGGGTTAGACTATGGCTACACCTTC CASSVRGLDYGYTF NA TRBJ1-2 NA TRBV28
TGTGCCAGCAGTGAAGTGGGGACTAGCGGAAAGGACGAGCAGTACTTC CASSEVGTSGKDEQYF NA TRBJ2-7 TRBD2 TRBV25-1
TGTGCCACCGGACAGGGACCTAGCACAGATACGCAGTATTTT CATGQGPSTDTQYF NA TRBJ2-3 TRBD1 TRBV19
TGTGCCAGGGGGAATGCTGGGACAGGGACCTACGAGCAGTACTTC CARGNAGTGTYEQYF NA TRBJ2-7 TRBD1 TRBV2
TGTGCCAGGACTAGCGGGAACAATGAGCAGTTCTTC CARTSGNNEQFF NA TRBJ2-1 TRBD2 TRBV30
TGTGCCAGCAGCTTATGGGGTTCTAGCACAGATACGCAGTATTTT CASSLWGSSTDTQYF NA TRBJ2-3 NA TRBV7-8